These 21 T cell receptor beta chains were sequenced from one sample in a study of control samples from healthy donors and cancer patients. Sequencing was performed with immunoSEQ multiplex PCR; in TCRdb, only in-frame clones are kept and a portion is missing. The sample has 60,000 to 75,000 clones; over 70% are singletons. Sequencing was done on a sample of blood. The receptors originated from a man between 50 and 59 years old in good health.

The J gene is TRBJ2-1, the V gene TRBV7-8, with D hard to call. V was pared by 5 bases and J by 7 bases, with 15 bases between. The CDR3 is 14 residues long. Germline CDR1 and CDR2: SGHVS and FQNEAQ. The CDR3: CASSTRTLGNEQFF. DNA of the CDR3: TGTGCCAGCAGCACCCGGACCCTGGGGAATGAGCAGTTCTTC. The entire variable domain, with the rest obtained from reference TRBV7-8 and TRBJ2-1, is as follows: GAGVSQSPRYKVAKRGQDVALRCDPISGHVSLFWYQQALGQGPEFLTYFQNEAQLDKSGLPSDRFFAERPEGSVSTLKIQRTQQEDSAVYLCASSTRTLGNEQFFGPGTRLTVL.

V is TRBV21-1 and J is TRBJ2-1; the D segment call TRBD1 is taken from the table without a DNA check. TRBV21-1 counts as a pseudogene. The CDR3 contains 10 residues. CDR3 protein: CASSDTYQFF. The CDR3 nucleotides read TGTGCCAGCAGCGACACTTACCAGTTCTTC.

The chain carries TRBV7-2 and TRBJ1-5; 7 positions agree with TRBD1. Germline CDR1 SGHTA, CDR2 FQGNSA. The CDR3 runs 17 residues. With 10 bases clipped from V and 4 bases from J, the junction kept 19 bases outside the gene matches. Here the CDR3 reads CATTEGAPSVSNQPQHF. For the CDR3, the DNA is TGTGCCACCACGGAGGGGGCTCCCTCTGTTTCGAATCAGCCCCAGCATTTT.

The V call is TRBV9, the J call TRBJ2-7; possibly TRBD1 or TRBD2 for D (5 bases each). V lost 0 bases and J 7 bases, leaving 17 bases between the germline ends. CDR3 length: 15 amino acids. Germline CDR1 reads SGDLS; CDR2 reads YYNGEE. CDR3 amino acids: CASSVDGGIGLEQYF. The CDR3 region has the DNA TGTGCCAGCAGCGTAGATGGGGGTATCGGGTTGGAGCAGTACTTC.

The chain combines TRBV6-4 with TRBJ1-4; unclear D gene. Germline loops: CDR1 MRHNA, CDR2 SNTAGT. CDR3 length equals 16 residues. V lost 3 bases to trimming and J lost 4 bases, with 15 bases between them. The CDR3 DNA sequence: TGTGCCAGCAGTGATTATACAGCGCACCTTAATGAAAAACTGTTTTTT. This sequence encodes CASSDYTAHLNEKLFF.

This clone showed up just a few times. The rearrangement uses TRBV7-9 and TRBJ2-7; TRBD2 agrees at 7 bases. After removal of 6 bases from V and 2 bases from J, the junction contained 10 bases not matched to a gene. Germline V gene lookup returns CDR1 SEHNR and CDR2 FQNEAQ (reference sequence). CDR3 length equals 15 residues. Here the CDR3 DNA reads TGTGCCAGCAGTCGCCCGGGGGGTTTACCCTACGAGCAGTACTTC. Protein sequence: CASSRPGGLPYEQYF.

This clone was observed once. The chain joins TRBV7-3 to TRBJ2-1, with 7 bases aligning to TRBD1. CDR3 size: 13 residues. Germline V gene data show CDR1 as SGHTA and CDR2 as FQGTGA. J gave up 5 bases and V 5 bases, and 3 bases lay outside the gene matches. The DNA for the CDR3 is TGTGCCAGCAGCCGGACAGGTGACAATGAGCAGTTCTTC. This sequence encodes CASSRTGDNEQFF.

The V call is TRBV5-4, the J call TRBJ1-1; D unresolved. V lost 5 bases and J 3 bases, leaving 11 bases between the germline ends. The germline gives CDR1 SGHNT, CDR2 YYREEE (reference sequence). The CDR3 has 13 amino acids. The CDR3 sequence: CASSSEWDTEAFF. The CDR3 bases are TGTGCCAGCAGTTCGGAGTGGGACACTGAAGCTTTCTTT.

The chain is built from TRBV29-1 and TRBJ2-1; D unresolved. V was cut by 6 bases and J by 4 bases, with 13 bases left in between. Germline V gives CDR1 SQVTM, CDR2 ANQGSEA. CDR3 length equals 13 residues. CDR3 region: CSVATQDYNEQFF. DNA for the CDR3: TGCAGCGTCGCAACCCAAGATTACAATGAGCAGTTCTTC.

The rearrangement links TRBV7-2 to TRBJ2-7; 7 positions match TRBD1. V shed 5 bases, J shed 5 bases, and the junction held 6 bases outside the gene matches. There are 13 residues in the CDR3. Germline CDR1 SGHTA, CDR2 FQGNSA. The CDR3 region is CASSQTGRNEQYF. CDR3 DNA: TGTGCCAGCAGCCAGACAGGGCGGAACGAGCAGTACTTC.

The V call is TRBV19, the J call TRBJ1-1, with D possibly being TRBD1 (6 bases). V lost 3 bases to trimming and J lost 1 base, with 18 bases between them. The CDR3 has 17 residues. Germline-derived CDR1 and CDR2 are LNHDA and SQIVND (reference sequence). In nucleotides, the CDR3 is TGTGCCAGTAGTATCCCTGGACAGACCCTAGGGAACACTGAAGCTTTCTTT. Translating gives CASSIPGQTLGNTEAFF.

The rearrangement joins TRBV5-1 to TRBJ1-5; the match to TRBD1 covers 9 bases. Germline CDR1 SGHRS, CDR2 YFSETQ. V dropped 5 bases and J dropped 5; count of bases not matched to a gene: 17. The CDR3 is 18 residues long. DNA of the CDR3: TGCGCCAGCAGACTCGGACAGGGGTTTCAATGGATTTATCAGCCCCAGCATTTT. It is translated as CASRLGQGFQWIYQPQHF.

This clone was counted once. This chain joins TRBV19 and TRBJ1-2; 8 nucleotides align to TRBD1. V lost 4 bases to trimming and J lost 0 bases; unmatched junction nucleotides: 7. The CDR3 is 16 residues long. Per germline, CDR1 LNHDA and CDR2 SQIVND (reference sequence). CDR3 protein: CASSTTRQGTNYGYTF. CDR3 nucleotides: TGTGCCAGTAGTACGACTAGACAGGGGACTAACTATGGCTACACCTTC.

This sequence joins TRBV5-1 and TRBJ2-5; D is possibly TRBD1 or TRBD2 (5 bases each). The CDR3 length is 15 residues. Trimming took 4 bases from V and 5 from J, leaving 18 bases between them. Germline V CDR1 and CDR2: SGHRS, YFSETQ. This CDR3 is CASSRTSGPGETQYF. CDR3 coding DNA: TGCGCCAGCAGCCGGACCTCGGGACCCGGGGAGACCCAGTACTTC.

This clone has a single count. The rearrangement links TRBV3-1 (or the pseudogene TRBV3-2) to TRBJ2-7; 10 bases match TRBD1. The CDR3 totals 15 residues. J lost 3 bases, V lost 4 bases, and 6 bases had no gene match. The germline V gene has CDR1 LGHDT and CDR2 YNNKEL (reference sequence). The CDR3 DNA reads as TGTGCCAGCAGCCGCGGGACAGGGGTTGGCTACGAGCAGTACTTC. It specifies CASSRGTGVGYEQYF.

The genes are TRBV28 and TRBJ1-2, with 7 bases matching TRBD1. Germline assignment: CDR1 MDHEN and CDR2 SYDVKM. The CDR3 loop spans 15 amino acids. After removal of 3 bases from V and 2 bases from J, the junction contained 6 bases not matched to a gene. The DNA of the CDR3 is TGTGCCAGCAGTTTCATGGACAGGCGAAACTATGGCTACACCTTC. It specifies CASSFMDRRNYGYTF.

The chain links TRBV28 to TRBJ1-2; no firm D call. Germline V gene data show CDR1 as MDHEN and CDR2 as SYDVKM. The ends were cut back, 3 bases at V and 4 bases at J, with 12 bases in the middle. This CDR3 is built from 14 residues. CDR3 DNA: TGTGCCAGCAGTTTGTCAGGACGGAGCTATGGCTACACCTTC. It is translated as CASSLSGRSYGYTF.

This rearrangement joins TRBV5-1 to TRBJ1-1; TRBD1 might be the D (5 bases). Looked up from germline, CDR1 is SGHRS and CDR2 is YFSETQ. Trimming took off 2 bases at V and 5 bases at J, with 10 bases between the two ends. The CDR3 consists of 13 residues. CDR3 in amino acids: CASSLNGGTEAFF. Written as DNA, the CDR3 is TGCGCCAGCAGCTTAAACGGGGGTACTGAAGCTTTCTTT.

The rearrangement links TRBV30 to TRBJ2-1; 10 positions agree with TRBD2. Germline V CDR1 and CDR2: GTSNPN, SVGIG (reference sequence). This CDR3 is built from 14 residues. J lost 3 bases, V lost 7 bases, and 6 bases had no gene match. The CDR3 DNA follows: TGTGCCTTAGTCCTAGCGGGGGTCTACAATGAGCAGTTCTTC. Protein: CALVLAGVYNEQFF.

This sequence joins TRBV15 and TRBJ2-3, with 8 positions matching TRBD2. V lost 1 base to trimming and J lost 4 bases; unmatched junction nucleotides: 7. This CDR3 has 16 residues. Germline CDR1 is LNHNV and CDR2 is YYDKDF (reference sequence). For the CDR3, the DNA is TGTGCCACCAGCAGAGCCAGCGGGAGTGGAGCAGATACGCAGTATTTT. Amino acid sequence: CATSRASGSGADTQYF.

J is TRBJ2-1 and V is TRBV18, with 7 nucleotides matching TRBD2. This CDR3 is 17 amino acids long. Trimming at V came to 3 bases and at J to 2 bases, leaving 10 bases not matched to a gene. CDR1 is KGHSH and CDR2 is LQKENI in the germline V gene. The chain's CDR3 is CASSPSPLAETYNEQFF. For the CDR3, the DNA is TGTGCCAGCTCACCTTCCCCGCTAGCGGAAACCTACAATGAGCAGTTCTTC. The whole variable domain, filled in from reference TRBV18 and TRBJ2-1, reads NAGVMQNPRHLVRRRGQEARLRCSPMKGHSHVYWYRQLPEEGLKFMVYLQKENIIDESGMPKERFSAEFPKEGPSILRIQQVVRGDSAAYFCASSPSPLAETYNEQFFGPGTRLTVL.